Listed here are 19 T cell receptor beta chains from one sample, sequenced in a study of blood T cell repertoires in COVID-19. Libraries were prepared by immunoSEQ multiplex PCR; TCRdb keeps only in-frame clonotypes and omits some of them. Here the sample spans over 300,000 clones, over 75% being singletons. The specimen sequenced was PBMCs or T cells enriched from blood (not recorded which). The receptors originated from a woman aged 18 to 35 who had recovered from COVID-19.

The V gene is TRBV6-6, the J gene TRBJ1-5; weak D call: TRBD1 (6 bases). In germline, CDR1 is MNHNY, CDR2 SVGAGI (reference sequence). V lost 6 bases to trimming and J lost 4 bases, with 13 bases between them. CDR3 size: 14 residues. The CDR3 region has the DNA TGTGCCAGCAGGAACAGGGTTGGAAATCAGCCCCAGCATTTT. It encodes CASRNRVGNQPQHF.

The V call is TRBV12-3 or TRBV12-4, the J call TRBJ2-5; tentative D call: TRBD2 (5 bases). The CDR3 spans 12 residues. V was shortened by 10 bases and J by 6 bases, with 15 bases between the two germline ends. The DNA of the CDR3 is TGTGCCATCGGACGGGGTGGTCAGACCCAGTACTTC. Its protein is CAIGRGGQTQYF.

The chain combines TRBV3-1 (or the pseudogene TRBV3-2) with TRBJ1-4; 7 bases align to TRBD1. The CDR3 runs to 16 residues. Germline V gene sequence: CDR1 LGHDT, CDR2 YNNKEL (reference sequence). V lost 4 bases and J lost 5; bases outside the gene matches: 10. The CDR3 coding sequence is TGTGCCAGCAGCCCCCCACACCGGACAGGCAATGAAAAACTGTTTTTT. Amino acid sequence: CASSPPHRTGNEKLFF.

The CDR3 DNA sequence: TGTGCCAGCAGAGGTTCCAACAGGGACGGCTATGGCTACACCTTC. This gives the protein CASRGSNRDGYGYTF. V and J are TRBV9 and TRBJ1-2; the D gene is possibly TRBD1 (6 bases). The CDR3 is made up of 15 amino acids. CDR1 and CDR2 (germline): SGDLS, YYNGEE. V was pared by 5 bases and J by 4 bases, with 18 bases between.

This clone occurred once. V usage is TRBV10-3 and J usage is TRBJ1-4; D is unclear. V shed 2 bases and J shed 5 bases, with 6 bases lying between them. Per the germline V gene, CDR1 is ENHRY and CDR2 is SYGVKD. This CDR3 comprises 13 residues. The CDR3 loop reads CAISETENEKLFF. CDR3 sequence (DNA): TGTGCCATCAGTGAGACCGAGAATGAAAAACTGTTTTTT.

The rearrangement joins TRBV18 to TRBJ1-2, with D perhaps TRBD1 (5 bases). Trimming stripped 3 bases from V and 1 base from J, with 9 bases between. The CDR3 has 14 amino acids. In germline, CDR1 is KGHSH, CDR2 LQKENI. The DNA of the CDR3 is TGTGCCAGCTCACCTACAGGAGTTAACTATGGCTACACCTTC. Its protein is CASSPTGVNYGYTF. Full variable domain (remainder filled in from reference TRBV18 and TRBJ1-2): NAGVMQNPRHLVRRRGQEARLRCSPMKGHSHVYWYRQLPEEGLKFMVYLQKENIIDESGMPKERFSAEFPKEGPSILRIQQVVRGDSAAYFCASSPTGVNYGYTFGSGTRLTVV.

The genes are TRBV19 and TRBJ1-1; possibly TRBD1 for D (6 bases). Between the trimmed V and J ends, which lost 7 bases and 5 bases, there was a span of 14 bases. The CDR3 loop spans 13 amino acids. Germline values: CDR1 LNHDA, CDR2 SQIVND (reference sequence). The CDR3 bases are TGTGCCAGTACTCCCGGGGGGGCTACTGAAGCTTTCTTT. Translated, it gives CASTPGGATEAFF.

The chain is built from TRBV9 and TRBJ2-3, with no clear D. This CDR3 region has 14 residues. Germline values: CDR1 SGDLS, CDR2 YYNGEE. V gave up 4 bases and J gave up 2 bases, with 11 bases separating them. The CDR3 sequence is CASSLSQSTDTQYF. CDR3 in DNA: TGTGCCAGCAGCCTTAGCCAATCCACAGATACGCAGTATTTT.

This clone occurred once. J is TRBJ2-2 and V is TRBV24-1, with D possibly TRBD1 on 5 matching bases. Trimming shortened V by 7 bases and J by 5 bases, and 10 bases separated the two germline ends. The CDR3 length is 13 residues. CDR1 KGHDR and CDR2 SFDVKD come from the germline V gene. CDR3 sequence (DNA): TGTGCCACCAGGCCACAGGCGACCGGGGAGCTGTTTTTT. Protein sequence: CATRPQATGELFF.

The J gene is TRBJ2-5, the V gene TRBV5-1; TRBD1 might be the D (6 bases). The CDR3 runs 14 residues. The germline V gene has CDR1 SGHRS and CDR2 YFSETQ. With 2 bases removed from V and 5 bases from J, the gap between germline ends came to 13 bases. DNA for the CDR3: TGCGCCAGCAGCTTTCAGGGGCGCGTGGAGACCCAGTACTTC. Translated: CASSFQGRVETQYF. Looking up the rest from reference TRBV5-1 and TRBJ2-5 gives the full variable domain: KAGVTQTPRYLIKTRGQQVTLSCSPISGHRSVSWYQQTPGQGLQFLFEYFSETQRNKGNFPGRFSGRQFSNSRSEMNVSTLELGDSALYLCASSFQGRVETQYFGPGTRLLVL.

V usage is TRBV5-5 and J usage is TRBJ2-1, with TRBD2 matching 7 bases. Germline lookup yields CDR1 SGHKS and CDR2 YYEKEE (reference sequence). The CDR3 contains 12 residues. The J segment lost 15 bases and the V segment lost 4 bases, leaving 10 bases of the junction unmatched. CDR3 coding DNA: TGTGCCAGCAGCGGGGACTACCAGAGAATGTTCTTC. It specifies CASSGDYQRMFF.

The genes are TRBV5-4 and TRBJ2-5; 10 bases agree with TRBD2. The germline V gene encodes CDR1 SGHNT and CDR2 YYREEE (reference sequence). There are 15 residues in the CDR3. Trimming at V came to 0 bases and at J to 5 bases, leaving 4 bases not matched to a gene. The CDR3 nucleotides read TGTGCCAGCAGCTTGGGCAGCGGGGGGGCCGAGACCCAGTACTTC. Protein product: CASSLGSGGAETQYF.

This chain links TRBV25-1 with TRBJ1-6; TRBD1 aligns across 8 bases. CDR3 length equals 14 residues. With 6 bases clipped from V and 10 bases from J, the junction kept 8 bases outside the gene matches. Looked up from germline, CDR1 is MGHDK and CDR2 is SYGVNS. CDR3 region: CASRTQGGKSPLHF. Written as DNA, the CDR3 is TGTGCCAGCAGAACACAGGGGGGAAAGTCACCCCTCCACTTT.

The chain has TRBV5-1 and TRBJ2-3, with a possible D match to TRBD1 (6 bases). This CDR3 has 16 amino acids. Per the germline V gene, CDR1 is SGHRS and CDR2 is YFSETQ. Trimming pared 4 bases from V and 1 base from J, leaving 16 bases between. CDR3 DNA: TGCGCCAGCAGCAACCCCAGGGGAATAGGCACAGATACGCAGTATTTT. Protein product: CASSNPRGIGTDTQYF.

This chain joins TRBV27 and TRBJ2-7; 8 nucleotides line up with TRBD1. This CDR3 is 14 amino acids long. The V gene end was trimmed by 5 bases and the J gene end by 2 bases; junction bases not matched to a gene: 5. CDR1 and CDR2 (germline): MNHEY, SMNVEV (reference sequence). The CDR3 loop is CASSPRTGTYEQYF. In DNA form, the CDR3 reads TGTGCCAGCAGTCCTCGGACAGGGACCTACGAGCAGTACTTC.

The V call is TRBV13, the J call TRBJ1-5; possible D gene TRBD1, 5 bases. Trimming took off 2 bases at V and 3 bases at J, with 8 bases between the two ends. Germline V CDR1 and CDR2: PRHDT, FYEKMQ (reference sequence). The CDR3 loop spans 14 amino acids. The CDR3 coding sequence is TGTGCCAGCAGCTTAAAAGGGGACAATCAGCCCCAGCATTTT. Protein product: CASSLKGDNQPQHF.

The chain combines TRBV28 with TRBJ2-1; 7 bases are shared with TRBD1. With V trimmed by 5 bases and J by 4 bases, 8 bases remained unmatched. Germline-derived CDR1 and CDR2 are MDHEN and SYDVKM. The CDR3 runs to 15 residues. CDR3 DNA: TGTGCCAGCAGTCACGGGACAGCCCCTTACAATGAGCAGTTCTTC. Encoded protein: CASSHGTAPYNEQFF.

V and J are TRBV5-6 and TRBJ1-4; D is perhaps TRBD1 (5 bases). The germline CDR1 and CDR2 sequences are SGHDT and YYEEEE. CDR3 length: 15 amino acids. V was trimmed by 2 bases and J by 3 bases, leaving 11 bases between them. CDR3 nucleotides: TGTGCCAGCAGCTTCCTAACAGGAGCTAATGAAAAACTGTTTTTT. This sequence encodes CASSFLTGANEKLFF.

V is TRBV28 and J is TRBJ2-2; D is perhaps TRBD2 (5 bases). Trimming left V 2 bases short and J 3 bases short, with 10 bases between. This CDR3 is 15 amino acids long. Germline CDR1 and CDR2: MDHEN and SYDVKM. CDR3 nucleotides: TGTGCCAGCAGTTTAGGTGGACTTTACACCGGGGAGCTGTTTTTT. Its translation is CASSLGGLYTGELFF.